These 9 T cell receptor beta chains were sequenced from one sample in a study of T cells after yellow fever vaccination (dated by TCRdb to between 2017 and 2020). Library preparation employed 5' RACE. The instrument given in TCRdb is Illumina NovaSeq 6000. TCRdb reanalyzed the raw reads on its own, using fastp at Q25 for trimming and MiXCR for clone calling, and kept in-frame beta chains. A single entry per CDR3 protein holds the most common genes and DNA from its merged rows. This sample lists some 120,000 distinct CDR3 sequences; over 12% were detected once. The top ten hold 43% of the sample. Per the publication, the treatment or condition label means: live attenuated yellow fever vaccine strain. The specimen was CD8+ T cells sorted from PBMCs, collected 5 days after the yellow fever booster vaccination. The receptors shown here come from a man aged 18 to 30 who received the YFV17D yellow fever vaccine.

The CDR3 reads CASSFEEQYF. In nucleotides, the CDR3 is TGTGCCAGCAGCTTTGAAGAGCAGTACTTC. The chain couples TRBV11-2 to TRBJ2-7; D remains ambiguous. The CDR3 sequence is 10 residues long. V was shortened by 3 bases and J by 7 bases, with 4 bases between the two germline ends. Germline-derived CDR1 and CDR2 are SGHAT and FQNNGV.

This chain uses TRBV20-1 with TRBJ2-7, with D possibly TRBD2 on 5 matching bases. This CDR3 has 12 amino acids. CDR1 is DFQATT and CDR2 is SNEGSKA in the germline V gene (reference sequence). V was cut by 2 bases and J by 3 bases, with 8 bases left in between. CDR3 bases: TGCAGTGCTAGATACGAGGGCTACGAGCAGTACTTC. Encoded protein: CSARYEGYEQYF.

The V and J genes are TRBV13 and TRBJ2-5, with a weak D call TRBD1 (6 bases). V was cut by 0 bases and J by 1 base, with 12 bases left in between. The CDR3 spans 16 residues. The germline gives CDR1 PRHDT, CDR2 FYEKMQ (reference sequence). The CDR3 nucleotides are TGTGCCAGCAGCTTAGGCCCCGGACAGATCCAAGAGACCCAGTACTTC. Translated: CASSLGPGQIQETQYF.

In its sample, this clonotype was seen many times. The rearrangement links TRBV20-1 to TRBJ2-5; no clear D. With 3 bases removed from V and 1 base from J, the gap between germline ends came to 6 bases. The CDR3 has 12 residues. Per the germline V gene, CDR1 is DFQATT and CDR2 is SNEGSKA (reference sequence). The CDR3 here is CSASVLQETQYF. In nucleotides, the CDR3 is TGCAGTGCTAGTGTTCTCCAAGAGACCCAGTACTTC.

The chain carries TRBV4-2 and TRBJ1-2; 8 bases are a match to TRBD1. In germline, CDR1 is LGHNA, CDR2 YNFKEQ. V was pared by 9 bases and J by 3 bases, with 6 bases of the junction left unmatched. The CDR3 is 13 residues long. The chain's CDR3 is CASSTGGHYGYTF. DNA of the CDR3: TGTGCCAGTTCAACAGGGGGGCACTATGGCTACACCTTC.

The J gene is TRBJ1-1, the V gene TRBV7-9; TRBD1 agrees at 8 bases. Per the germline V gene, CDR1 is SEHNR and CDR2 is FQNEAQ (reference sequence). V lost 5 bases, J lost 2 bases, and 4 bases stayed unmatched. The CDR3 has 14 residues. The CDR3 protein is CASSLTGANTEAFF. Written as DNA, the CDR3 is TGTGCCAGCAGCCTGACAGGGGCAAACACTGAAGCTTTCTTT.

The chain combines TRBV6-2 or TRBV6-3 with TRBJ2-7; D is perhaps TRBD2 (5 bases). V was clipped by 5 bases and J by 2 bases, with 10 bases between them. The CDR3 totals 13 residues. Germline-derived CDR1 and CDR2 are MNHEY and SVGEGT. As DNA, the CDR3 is TGTGCCAGCAGTCTGACACTAGCCTACGAGCAGTACGTC. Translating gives CASSLTLAYEQYV.

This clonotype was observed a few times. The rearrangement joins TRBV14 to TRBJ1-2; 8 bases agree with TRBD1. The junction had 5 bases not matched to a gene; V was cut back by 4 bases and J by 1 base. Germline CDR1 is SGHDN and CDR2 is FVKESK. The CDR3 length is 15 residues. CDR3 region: CASSPRQGINYGYTF. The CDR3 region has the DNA TGTGCCAGCAGCCCCAGACAGGGGATTAACTATGGCTACACCTTC.

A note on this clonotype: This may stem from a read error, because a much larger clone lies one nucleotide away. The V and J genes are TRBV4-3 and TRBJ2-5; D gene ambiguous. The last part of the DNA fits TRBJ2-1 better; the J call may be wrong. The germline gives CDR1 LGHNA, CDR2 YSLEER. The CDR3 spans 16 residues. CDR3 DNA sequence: TGCGCCAGCAGCCAAGAGATGGGAATCCACCAAGAGACCCAGTTCTTC. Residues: CASSQEMGIHQETQFF.